This T cell receptor beta chain was sequenced during a study of OX40 agonist ivuxolimab in advanced cancers. The study in broad terms: The costimulatory receptor OX40 (CD134) was targeted by ivuxolimab, a fully human IgG2 agonistic monoclonal antibody. Prior anti-PD-1, anti-PD-L1 or anti-CTLA-4 therapy was permitted, and approximately 40% of dose-escalation patients had received checkpoint inhibitors. Intravenous ivuxolimab was administered to patients every 2 weeks at six dose levels: 0.01, 0.1, 0.3, 1.5, 3 and 10 mg/kg. Among the approximately 50 dose-escalation patients, around 19 had hepatocellular carcinoma, 15 or so melanoma, 9 renal cell carcinoma and 9 head and neck cancer. Partial responses occurred in three dose-escalation patients, of whom one had hepatocellular carcinoma and two had cutaneous melanoma. A male proportion of 82.7% and a mean age of 60 years, ranging from about 20 to 85, were recorded for the dose-escalation cohort. The paper reports the monotherapy dose-escalation portion (N ≈ 52 patients) of the phase I ivuxolimab trial. The point of sequencing TCRbeta in the periphery was to test whether ivuxolimab changed TCR sequence diversity and drove clonal T-cell expansion.

On this clone: Its antigen is unknown. The record has no base qualities; no much larger clone is one base away.

General conclusions and limits of the study: At doses of 0.1 to 3.0 mg/kg, clonal expansion of both CD4+ and CD8+ T cells in blood was seen between baseline and week 6. On average, CD8+ T cells showed more expanded clones than CD4+ T cells after ivuxolimab. Partial responders in the 0.1-3.0 mg/kg groups had among the lowest normalized peripheral clonal expansion, especially among CD8+ T cells. Which antigens the clonally expanded peripheral T cells were specific for was not determined. Low levels of normalized T-cell clonal expansion were also shown by some nonresponding patients.

The trial excluded patients who had a history of autoimmune disease or were on systemic immunosuppression. Peripheral blood for TCR sequencing was collected from all dose cohorts at baseline, on cycle 4 day 1, and on cycle 7 day 1. Samples were obtained from an open-label, multicenter, first-in-human phase I dose-escalation trial of ivuxolimab. Adults with locally advanced or metastatic head and neck squamous cell, hepatocellular, melanoma or renal cell carcinoma were enrolled in the trial. Before TCR sequencing, CD4+ and CD8+ T cells were separately sorted from peripheral blood. Genomic DNA was extracted from sorted cells for sequencing of the TCRbeta CDR3 region. The immunoSEQ Assay was used for sequencing of TCRbeta CDR3 regions. TCRdb holds this immuneACCESS table with in-frame rearrangements only. Some clones are missing; in checked studies, unresolved V genes explain under half, and the rest has no known cause. The sample table contains about 37,000 clones; only one count was recorded for about 72% of them. The ten largest clones take up approximately 22% of the sample.

From a lookup of the germline V gene (reference sequence), CDR1 and CDR2 are GTSNPN and SVGIG. The CDR3 sequence holds 11 residues, the cysteine and phenylalanine included. Kept here is only the CDR3 DNA, which spans 33 bases and is read in frame from base 1. Relative to germline, V is missing 3 bases and J is missing 14 bases, with 7 bases of the junction outside any gene match. The chain employs TRBV30 and TRBJ2-1; 7 central nucleotides agree with TRBD2. The sequence was collected from an adult with an advanced solid tumor such as melanoma, head and neck, liver or kidney cancer. The starting material was CD4+ or CD8+ T cells sorted from blood, obtained in a trial of the OX40 agonist ivuxolimab. The CDR3 protein: CAWSPGLAEFF. The DNA is as follows: TGTGCCTGGAGCCCGGGGCTAGCGGAGTTCTTC.